This section outlines one TCR beta chain sequence together with its context. Germline V lookup: CDR1 MDHEN, CDR2 SYDVKM. V was clipped by 8 bases and J by 0 bases; unmatched bases: 2. CDR3 length equals 15 residues. This record comes from a study of blood T cell repertoires in COVID-19. On the study more broadly: The United States, Italy and Spain supplied acute and convalescent COVID-19 samples. The cDNA or gDNA used as material had been derived from T cells, B-cell-depleted T cells, or PBMCs.

Methods used by the authors: Amplification with reference gene primers provided the estimates of nucleated cell counts. The protocol was immunoSEQ multiplex PCR, while the TCRdb copy is restricted to in-frame clones and leaves out a portion. That table gives V, J and clone size, and the DNA gave D and trimming. The table has about 220,000 clones, about 85% seen once. The clonotype was recovered from a man aged 50-59 years who had recovered from COVID-19. J is TRBJ2-7 and V is TRBV28; TRBD2 matches 15 bases. Source material: peripheral blood. In DNA form, the CDR3 reads TGTGCCAGCGGGACTAGCGGGAGGCCCTCCTACGAGCAGTACTTC. Translated, it gives CASGTSGRPSYEQYF.